A selection of T cell receptor beta chains follows, all from one sample in a study of T-cell memory formation after mild COVID-19. Each CDR3 protein gets one entry after TCRdb re-called the 5' RACE reads with MiXCR. The table has about 290,000 distinct CDR3 sequences, around a sixth seen once. Sequencing input: PBMCs or a T cell subset sorted from them (not recorded which). All receptors come from a man younger than 35 who had mild COVID-19 (a few samples of this study predate the infection). Cell type and time point are not known. The CDR3 runs from the conserved cysteine through the conserved F or W. D genes are given only for firm matches. Expanded clones are given a class, and other clones once, few, many or no size at all.

clone size	D gene	V gene	CDR3 length	J gene	CDR3 DNA	CDR3 protein
NA	NA	TRBV4-3	16	TRBJ2-1	TGCGCCAGCAGCCGCCCGCGGGCGGGGCTTGATCATGAGCAGTTCTTC	CASSRPRAGLDHEQFF
NA	NA	TRBV7-2	14	TRBJ1-2	TGTGCCAGCAGGCGGGGTGATGCACTCTATGGCTACACCTTC	CASRRGDALYGYTF
few	NA	TRBV18	13	TRBJ2-7	TGTGCCAGCTCACTTCCTCGGGGGTACGAGCAGTACTTC	CASSLPRGYEQYF
NA	TRBD1	TRBV11-2	14	TRBJ2-7	TGTGCCAGCAGCATCGACAGGGGGTCCTACGAGCAGTACTTC	CASSIDRGSYEQYF
few	NA	TRBV12-5	13	TRBJ2-3	TGTGCTAGTGGTTTGGACCTAGCTGATACGCAGTATTTT	CASGLDLADTQYF
few	NA	TRBV12-3/TRBV12-4	13	TRBJ2-7	TGTGCCAGCAGCCGACAGGGAGGGTACGAGCAGTACTTC	CASSRQGGYEQYF
NA	TRBD2	TRBV6-1	15	TRBJ2-1	TGTGCCAGCAGTGAAACCGGGGGGGCCCAGGGTGAGCAGTTCTTC	CASSETGGAQGEQFF
NA	NA	TRBV7-9	13	TRBJ1-6	TGTGCCAGCACACAAGTGGGGAATTCACCCCTCCACTTT	CASTQVGNSPLHF
NA	TRBD1	TRBV10-3	14	TRBJ2-1	TGTGCCATCAGTGAGTCGACAGGGTCTCATGAGCAGTTCTTC	CAISESTGSHEQFF
few	NA	TRBV9	16	TRBJ1-5	TGTGCCAGCAGCGCTGGAAAGGGGGGGTTCGCAGGGCCCCAGCATTTT	CASSAGKGGFAGPQHF
NA	TRBD2	TRBV7-3	15	TRBJ2-5	TGTGCCAGCAGCTTAGGGCTAGCGGTTGGAGAGACCCAGTACTTC	CASSLGLAVGETQYF
NA	NA	TRBV12-3/TRBV12-4	13	TRBJ2-5	TGTGCCAGCACCGACTTTAGGGGGGAGACCCAGTACTTC	CASTDFRGETQYF
few	NA	TRBV7-2	17	TRBJ2-3	TGTGCCAGCAGCACTAGGATAATAGCGGATTACACAGATACGCAGTATTTT	CASSTRIIADYTDTQYF
many	TRBD1	TRBV5-1	17	TRBJ1-5	TGCGCCAGCTTCCCCGGGACAGGGGAGGTAAGGAATCAGCCCCAGCATTTT	CASFPGTGEVRNQPQHF
few	NA	TRBV20-1	15	TRBJ1-5	TGCAGTGCTAGAGAGGGCGGGTTGGAGGGACAGCCCCAGCATTTT	CSAREGGLEGQPQHF
few	NA	TRBV5-1	15	TRBJ2-3	TGCGCCAGCAGCCCCGGGAGCCCCTGGGCAGATACGCAGTATTTT	CASSPGSPWADTQYF
few	NA	TRBV18	16	TRBJ1-4	TGTGCCAGCTCACCAAAACCGCCTAGGACTAATGAAAAACTGTTTTTT	CASSPKPPRTNEKLFF
few	TRBD1	TRBV6-6	15	TRBJ1-5	TGTGCCAGCAGGAGAGACAGGGATGGAGGTCAGCCCCAGCATTTT	CASRRDRDGGQPQHF
few	TRBD1	TRBV5-1	17	TRBJ2-1	TGCGCCAGCAGCCATTTACCTCCGGGACAGGGAAGCGATGAGCAGTTCTTC	CASSHLPPGQGSDEQFF
NA	NA	TRBV7-6	11	TRBJ2-7	TGTGCCAGCAGCCAGGGGAACGAGCAGTACTTC	CASSQGNEQYF
many	NA	TRBV7-2	14	TRBJ2-7	TGTGCCAGCAGCGGACTCTTACGCTCCTACGAGCAGTACTTC	CASSGLLRSYEQYF
many	NA	TRBV5-4	14	TRBJ2-2	TGTGCCAGCAGCTTGGGTGTCAGCGCCGGGGAGCTGTTTTTT	CASSLGVSAGELFF
few	NA	TRBV20-1	14	TRBJ2-4	TGCAGTGCTAGGACGGCACTAGCCAAAAACATTCAGTACTTC	CSARTALAKNIQYF
medium-sized	TRBD2	TRBV5-6	16	TRBJ2-3	TGTGCCAGCAGCTTGTATAAGCGGGGACTCACAGATACGCAGTATTTT	CASSLYKRGLTDTQYF
few	NA	TRBV5-1	12	TRBJ2-1	TGCGCCAGCAGCTTGAGTGTCAATGAGCAGTTCTTC	CASSLSVNEQFF
NA	TRBD2	TRBV4-3	17	TRBJ2-2	TGCGCCAGCAGCCAGGATCCGGAGCGGGGGCCCACCGGGGAGCTGTTTTTT	CASSQDPERGPTGELFF
many	NA	TRBV24-1	11	TRBJ2-2	TGTGCCACCAGTGATTCCGGGGAGCTGTTTTTT	CATSDSGELFF
NA	NA	TRBV12-3/TRBV12-4	11	TRBJ2-1	TGTGCCAGTAGAATTGGGGGACCGCAGTTCTTC	CASRIGGPQFF
NA	TRBD1	TRBV18	15	TRBJ1-2	TGTGCCAGCTCACCGAAGGGGGCCTTTGACTATGGCTACACCTTC	CASSPKGAFDYGYTF
NA	NA	TRBV5-1	15	TRBJ1-4	TGCGCCAGCAGCTTGGGGGGACCGTGGAATGAAAAACTGTTTTTT	CASSLGGPWNEKLFF
NA	NA	TRBV6-2/TRBV6-3	15	TRBJ2-5	TGTGCCAGCAGTGCCTGGTGGAGCGGTCAAGAGACCCAGTACTTC	CASSAWWSGQETQYF
many	TRBD1	TRBV6-5	14	TRBJ2-2	TGTGCCAGCAGTTCGACAGGGAAAGGCGGGGAGCTGTTTTTT	CASSSTGKGGELFF
NA	NA	TRBV4-1	15	TRBJ2-2	TGCGCCAGCAGCCAAGTCCCAGGGAACACCGGGGAGCTGTTTTTT	CASSQVPGNTGELFF
NA	TRBD1	TRBV12-3/TRBV12-4	15	TRBJ1-1	TGTGCCAGCAGTTTACACAGGGGGTCGGAGACTGAAGCTTTCTTT	CASSLHRGSETEAFF
few	NA	TRBV12-3/TRBV12-4	14	TRBJ1-5	TGTGCCAGCAGTTTTGGGGTCCGCAATCAGCCCCAGCATTTT	CASSFGVRNQPQHF
NA	NA	TRBV11-2	16	TRBJ1-1	TGTGCCAGCAGCTTGGGCCCCTTGAGGATGGGCACTGAAGCTTTCTTT	CASSLGPLRMGTEAFF
NA	TRBD1	TRBV4-1	15	TRBJ2-1	TGCGCCAGCAGCCTCCGGGACAGGGGGCTAGGTGAGCAGTTCTTC	CASSLRDRGLGEQFF
NA	TRBD1	TRBV5-1	16	TRBJ2-7	TGCGCCAGCAGCCCTCGGACAGGGGCGTTCGAGAACGAGCAGTACTTC	CASSPRTGAFENEQYF
few	TRBD1	TRBV29-1	11	TRBJ1-2	TGCAGCGTGGGACAGGGGCGAGGCTACACCTTC	CSVGQGRGYTF
few	NA	TRBV3-1	13	TRBJ1-4	TGTGCCAGCAGCCACAACGTGGGTGAAAAACTGTTTTTT	CASSHNVGEKLFF
few	TRBD2	TRBV7-3	16	TRBJ2-3	TGTGCCAGCAGCTTACACCAGCGGGGGAGCACAGATACGCAGTATTTT	CASSLHQRGSTDTQYF
few	TRBD1	TRBV25-1	17	TRBJ2-7	TGTGCCAGCAGTCCTCCCGCGGGACAGGGCAGCTCCTACGAGCAGTACTTC	CASSPPAGQGSSYEQYF
NA	TRBD1	TRBV5-1	16	TRBJ1-6	TGCGCCAGCAGCTTGGAGTGGGGGACAGGAAATTCACCCCTCCACTTT	CASSLEWGTGNSPLHF
NA	NA	TRBV6-1	15	TRBJ2-7	TGTGCCAGCAGTGAAGGTGTGACAGGAAACTACGAGCAGTACTTC	CASSEGVTGNYEQYF
NA	NA	TRBV6-2/TRBV6-3	14	TRBJ1-5	TGTGCCAGCAGTTGGACAGCTAGCAATCAGCCCCAGCATTTT	CASSWTASNQPQHF
many	TRBD2	TRBV7-3	16	TRBJ2-1	TGTGCCAGCAGCGGATCTAGCGGGGGGGTGGAGAATGAGCAGTTCTTC	CASSGSSGGVENEQFF
NA	TRBD1	TRBV28	15	TRBJ1-2	TGTGCCAGCAGGACTCAGGGAGGGGGCCCCTATGGCTACACCTTC	CASRTQGGGPYGYTF
once	TRBD2	TRBV20-1	16	TRBJ2-1	TGCAGTGCCCCGGGGGAGGTAGCGGGGTTATCCAATGAGCAGTTCTTC	CSAPGEVAGLSNEQFF
few	NA	TRBV7-2	16	TRBJ1-1	TGTGCCAGCAGCTTAGGCTACCGAACTATGAACACTGAAGCTTTCTTT	CASSLGYRTMNTEAFF
many	NA	TRBV7-8	11	TRBJ1-1	TGTGCCAGCAGCTGGAACACTGAAGCTTTCTTT	CASSWNTEAFF
few	TRBD2	TRBV7-9	18	TRBJ2-3	TGTGCCAGCAGCACCGGGACTAGCGGGGGGGACTTCACAGATACGCAGTATTTT	CASSTGTSGGDFTDTQYF
few	NA	TRBV6-2/TRBV6-3	14	TRBJ1-2	TGTGCCAGCAGTTACCGCTCCGGGTTCCTTGGCTACACCTTC	CASSYRSGFLGYTF
many	NA	TRBV5-1	16	TRBJ2-2	TGCGCCAGCAGCCTGACCGCTCGACGGGCCACCGGGGAGCTGTTTTTT	CASSLTARRATGELFF
NA	NA	TRBV21-1	17	TRBJ1-2	TGTGCCAGCAGCAAAATTTCCTGTAGCCAGGAGAAGTATGGCTACACCTTC	CASSKISCSQEKYGYTF
few	NA	TRBV20-1	12	TRBJ1-3	TGCAGTGCTAGAGGAGGGGGAAACACCATATATTTT	CSARGGGNTIYF